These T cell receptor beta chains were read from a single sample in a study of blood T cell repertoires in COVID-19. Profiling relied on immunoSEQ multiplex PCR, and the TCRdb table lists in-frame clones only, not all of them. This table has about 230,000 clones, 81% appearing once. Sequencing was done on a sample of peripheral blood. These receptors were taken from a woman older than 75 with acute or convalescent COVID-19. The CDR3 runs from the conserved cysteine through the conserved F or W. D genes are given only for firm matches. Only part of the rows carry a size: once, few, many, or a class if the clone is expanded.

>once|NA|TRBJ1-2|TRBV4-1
CASSQAYSPGVLVGYTF
TGCGCCAGCAGCCAAGCGTATAGTCCCGGGGTTTTGGTAGGCTACACCTTC
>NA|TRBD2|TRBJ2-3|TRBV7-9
CASSLLGLAGVGADTQYF
TGTGCCAGCAGCCTTCTGGGACTAGCGGGAGTAGGTGCAGATACGCAGTATTTT
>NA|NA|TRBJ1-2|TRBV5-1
CASSLGQGYHGYTF
TGCGCCAGCAGCTTGGGCCAGGGTTATCATGGCTACACCTTC
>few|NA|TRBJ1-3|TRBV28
CASSFRTVAGNTIYF
TGTGCCAGCAGTTTCCGGACAGTAGCGGGAAACACCATATATTTT
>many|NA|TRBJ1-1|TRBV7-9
CASSGVSRMNTEAFF
TGTGCCAGCAGCGGAGTTTCTCGCATGAACACTGAAGCTTTCTTT
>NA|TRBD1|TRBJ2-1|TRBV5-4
CASSDRGGYNEQFF
TGTGCCAGCAGTGACAGGGGCGGCTACAATGAGCAGTTCTTC
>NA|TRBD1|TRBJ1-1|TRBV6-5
CASRYRGPDTEAFF
TGTGCCAGCAGATACAGGGGGCCGGACACTGAAGCTTTCTTT
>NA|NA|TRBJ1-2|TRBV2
CASKVEKGQYGYTF
TGTGCCAGCAAGGTCGAAAAGGGGCAGTATGGCTACACCTTC
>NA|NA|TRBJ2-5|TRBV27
CASSLLNGGKETQYF
TGTGCCAGCAGTTTATTAAACGGGGGTAAAGAGACCCAGTACTTC
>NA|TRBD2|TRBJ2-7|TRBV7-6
CASSLAASGSLSPYEQYF
TGTGCCAGCAGCTTAGCCGCTAGCGGGAGTCTGTCTCCCTACGAGCAGTACTTC
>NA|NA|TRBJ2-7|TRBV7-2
CASSLVGLYEQYF
TGTGCCAGCAGCTTAGTGGGGCTTTACGAGCAGTACTTC
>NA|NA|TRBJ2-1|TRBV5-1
CASSLGDNEQFF
TGCGCCAGCAGCCTAGGAGACAATGAGCAGTTCTTC
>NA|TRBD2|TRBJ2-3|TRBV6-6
CASSYGSGGTDTQYF
TGTGCCAGCAGTTACGGTAGCGGGGGTACAGATACGCAGTATTTT
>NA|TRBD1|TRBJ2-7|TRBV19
CASTAGQGYEQYF
TGTGCCAGTACTGCGGGACAGGGATACGAGCAGTACTTC
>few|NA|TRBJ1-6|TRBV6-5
CASMEASSYNSPLHF
TGTGCCAGCATGGAGGCGAGCTCCTATAATTCACCCCTCCACTTT
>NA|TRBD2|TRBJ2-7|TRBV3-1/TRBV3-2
CASSPSPGTTILYEQYF
TGTGCCAGCAGCCCATCTCCCGGGACTACTATATTATACGAGCAGTACTTC
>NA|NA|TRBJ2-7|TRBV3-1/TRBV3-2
CASSPSTGSYEQYF
TGTGCCAGCAGCCCATCCACAGGCTCCTACGAGCAGTACTTC
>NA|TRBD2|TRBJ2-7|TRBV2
CASTRERSIYEQYF
TGTGCCAGCACGCGGGAGAGGAGTATCTACGAGCAGTACTTC
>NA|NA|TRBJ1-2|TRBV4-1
CASSQDPTYPYGYTF
TGCGCCAGCAGCCAAGATCCTACCTACCCCTATGGCTACACCTTC
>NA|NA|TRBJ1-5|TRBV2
CASSVPSINQPQHF
TGTGCCAGCAGTGTTCCGAGTATCAATCAGCCCCAGCATTTT
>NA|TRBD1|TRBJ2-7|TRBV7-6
CASSPRQGGTYEQYF
TGTGCCAGCAGCCCGCGACAGGGTGGAACCTACGAGCAGTACTTC
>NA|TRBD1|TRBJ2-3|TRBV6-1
CASSEGRTGGTDTQYF
TGTGCCAGCAGTGAAGGGCGGACAGGGGGCACAGATACGCAGTATTTT
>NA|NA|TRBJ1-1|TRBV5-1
CASSLSGVLNTEAFF
TGCGCCAGCAGCTTGTCGGGGGTCCTGAACACTGAAGCTTTCTTT
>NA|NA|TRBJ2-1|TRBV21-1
CASSKVLGQTYNEQFF
TGTGCCAGCAGCAAAGTCCTGGGACAAACTTACAATGAGCAGTTCTTC